This T cell receptor (beta chain) was sequenced in a study of glioma-infiltrating T cells after dendritic cell vaccination. This CDR3 contains 15 residues. From germline, CDR1 is SGHRS and CDR2 YFSETQ. After removal of 0 bases from V and 4 bases from J, the junction contained 1 base not matched to a gene. Only in-frame clones appear in the TCRdb table, and some are missing; sequencing was by immunoSEQ multiplex PCR. The repertoire holds about 92,000 clones, with 85% to 90% as singletons. The J gene is TRBJ2-2, the V gene TRBV5-1; TRBD2 agrees at 9 bases. The specimen was blood, collected before dendritic cell vaccination. The clonotype comes from a human donor with glioblastoma. CDR3 sequence reads: CASSLVSGSTGELFF. The CDR3 DNA is TGCGCCAGCAGCTTGGTTAGCGGGAGCACCGGGGAGCTGTTTTTT.